This T cell receptor (beta chain) was documented in a study of cytomegalovirus exposure and HLA in healthy donors. Vbeta (60) and Jbeta (13) primers were used in the PCR. Using immunoSEQ multiplex PCR, the repertoire was profiled, and TCRdb retains in-frame clones only, with some absent. The table has over 100,000 clones, around 73% seen once; the top ten hold approximately 1.5%. The length of the CDR3 is 16 residues. J was trimmed by 4 bases and V by 4 bases; bases with no gene match: 7. Germline CDR1 is LNHDA and CDR2 is SQIVND (reference sequence). Broader study findings: Associated with HLA alleles at 0.05 false discovery rate in a later analysis were 17,000 or so TCR beta sequences. It was confirmed in vitro that a few of the CMV-associated chains were specific for CMV antigens. Analyses of presence and absence presupposed an approximately uniform sequencing depth across donors. It emerged from a later analysis that several of the most significant clusters appeared to be linked to common viral pathogens.

The sample holds a few counts of this clone. Antigen specificity is unknown. The chain joins TRBV19 to TRBJ2-7; 13 nucleotides align to TRBD2. This receptor was taken from a female donor in good health and CMV-seronegative. Specimen: PBMCs. CDR3 loop: CASSKGLAGSLYEQYF. For the CDR3, the DNA is TGTGCCAGTAGTAAGGGACTAGCGGGAAGCTTATACGAGCAGTACTTC. The full variable domain, its missing parts supplied by reference TRBV19 and TRBJ2-7, is DGGITQSPKYLFRKEGQNVTLSCEQNLNHDAMYWYRQDPGQGLRLIYYSQIVNDFQKGDIAEGYSVSREKKESFPLTVTSAQKNPTAFYLCASSKGLAGSLYEQYFGPGTRLTVT.